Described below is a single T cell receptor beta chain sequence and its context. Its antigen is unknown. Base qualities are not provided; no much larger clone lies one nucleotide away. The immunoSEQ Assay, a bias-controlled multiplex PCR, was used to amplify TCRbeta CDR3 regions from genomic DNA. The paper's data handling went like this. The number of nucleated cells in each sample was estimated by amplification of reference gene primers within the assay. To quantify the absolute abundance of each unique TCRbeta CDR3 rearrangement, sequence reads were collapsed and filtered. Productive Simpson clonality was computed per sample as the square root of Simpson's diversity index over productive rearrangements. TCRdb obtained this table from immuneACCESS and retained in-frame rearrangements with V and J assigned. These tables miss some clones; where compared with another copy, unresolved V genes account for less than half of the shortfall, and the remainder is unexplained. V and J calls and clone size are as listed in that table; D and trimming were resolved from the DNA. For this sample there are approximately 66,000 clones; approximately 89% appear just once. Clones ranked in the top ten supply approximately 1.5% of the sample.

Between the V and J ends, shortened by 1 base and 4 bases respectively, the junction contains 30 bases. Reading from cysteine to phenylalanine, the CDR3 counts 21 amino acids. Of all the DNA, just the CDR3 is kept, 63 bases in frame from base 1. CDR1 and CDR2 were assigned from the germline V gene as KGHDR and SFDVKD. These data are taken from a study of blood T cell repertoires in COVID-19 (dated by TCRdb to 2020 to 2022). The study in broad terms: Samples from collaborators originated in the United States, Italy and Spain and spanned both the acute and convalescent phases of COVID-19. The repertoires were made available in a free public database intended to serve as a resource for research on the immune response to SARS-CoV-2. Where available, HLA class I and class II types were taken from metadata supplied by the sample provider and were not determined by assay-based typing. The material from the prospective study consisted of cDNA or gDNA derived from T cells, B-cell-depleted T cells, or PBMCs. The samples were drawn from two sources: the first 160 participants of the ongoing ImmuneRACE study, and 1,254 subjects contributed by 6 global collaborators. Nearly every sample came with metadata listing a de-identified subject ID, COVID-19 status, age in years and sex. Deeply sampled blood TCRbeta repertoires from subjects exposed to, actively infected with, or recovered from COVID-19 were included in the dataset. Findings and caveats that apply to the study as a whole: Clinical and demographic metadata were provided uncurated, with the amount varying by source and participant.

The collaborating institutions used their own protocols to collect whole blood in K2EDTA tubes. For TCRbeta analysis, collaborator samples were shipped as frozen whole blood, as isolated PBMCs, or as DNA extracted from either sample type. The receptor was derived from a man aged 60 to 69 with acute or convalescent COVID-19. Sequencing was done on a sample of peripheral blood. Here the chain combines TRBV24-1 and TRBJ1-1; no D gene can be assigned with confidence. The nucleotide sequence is TGTGCCACCAGTGATTTTGTCTATCTTTACCCCCCCCGGACCGGGAGCACTGAAGCTTTCTTT. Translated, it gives CATSDFVYLYPPRTGSTEAFF.